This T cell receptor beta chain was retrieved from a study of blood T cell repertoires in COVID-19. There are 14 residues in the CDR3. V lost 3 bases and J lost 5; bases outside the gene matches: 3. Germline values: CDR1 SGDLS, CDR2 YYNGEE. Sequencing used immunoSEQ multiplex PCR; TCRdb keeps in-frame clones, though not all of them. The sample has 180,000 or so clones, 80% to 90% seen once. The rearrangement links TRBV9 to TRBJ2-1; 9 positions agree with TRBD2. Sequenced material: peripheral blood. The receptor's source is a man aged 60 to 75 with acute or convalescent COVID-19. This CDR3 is CASSATSGHNEQFF. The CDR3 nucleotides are TGTGCCAGCAGCGCGACTAGCGGCCACAATGAGCAGTTCTTC.